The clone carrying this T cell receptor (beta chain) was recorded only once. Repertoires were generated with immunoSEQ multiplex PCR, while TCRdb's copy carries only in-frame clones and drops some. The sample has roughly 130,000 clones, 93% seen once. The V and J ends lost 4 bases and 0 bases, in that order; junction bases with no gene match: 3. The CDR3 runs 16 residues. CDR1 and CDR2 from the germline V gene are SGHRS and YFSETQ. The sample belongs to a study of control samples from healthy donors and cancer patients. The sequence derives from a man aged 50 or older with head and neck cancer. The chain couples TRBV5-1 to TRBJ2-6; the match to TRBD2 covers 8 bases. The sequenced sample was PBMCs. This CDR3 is CASSPGRGSGANVLTF. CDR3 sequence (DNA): TGCGCCAGCAGCCCCGGGAGGGGCTCTGGGGCCAACGTCCTGACTTTC.